Listed here are 6 T cell receptor beta chains from one sample, sequenced in a study of spatial heterogeneity in lung cancer (dated by TCRdb to the late 2010s). The sample's time point label is to be understood as: sample taken at primary tumor resection. TCR sequencing used whole RNA extracted from tumor and nontumor lung tissue, or from cryopreserved PBMC samples, without cell sorting. The library was generated by 5' RACE. The listed sequencing device is NextSeq 500. TCRdb itself trimmed the public reads at Q25 with fastp, ran MiXCR and retained productive beta chains. Each entry is one CDR3 protein sequence, shown with its most common DNA and genes. This sample gives 40,000 to 45,000 distinct CDR3 sequences in total; 6% to 7.5% of them show up just once. The top ten hold roughly 45% of the sample. The sequenced sample was PBMCs, obtained at surgery. These receptors all come from a female donor with early-stage non-small cell lung cancer.

This clonotype is medium-sized. This rearrangement joins TRBV28 to TRBJ1-2; D not certain. The germline V gene has CDR1 MDHEN and CDR2 SYDVKM. The CDR3 spans 13 residues. Trimming pared 2 bases from V and 8 bases from J, leaving 12 bases between. The CDR3 here is CASSLPGRTGYTF. CDR3 in DNA: TGTGCCAGCAGTTTACCGGGCCGAACCGGCTACACCTTC.

This clonotype was counted at least ten times. This chain joins TRBV5-6 and TRBJ2-1; D is ambiguous. Trimming left V 1 base short and J 10 bases short, with 9 bases between. Germline V lookup: CDR1 SGHDT, CDR2 YYEEEE. CDR3 length: 12 residues. The CDR3 loop reads CASSLTNEEQFF. The CDR3 coding sequence is TGTGCCAGCAGCTTGACTAATGAAGAGCAGTTCTTC.

The table lists this clonotype with a few counts. This chain uses TRBV5-1 with TRBJ2-3; TRBD2 matches at 13 bases. Germline trimming cut 3 bases from V and 2 bases from J; bases unmatched to any gene: 3. Germline V gene data show CDR1 as SGHRS and CDR2 as YFSETQ. The CDR3 loop spans 16 amino acids. The CDR3 sequence is CASSSGTSGTTDTQYF. Written as DNA, the CDR3 is TGCGCCAGCAGCTCCGGGACTAGCGGGACCACAGATACGCAGTATTTT.

This clonotype showed up just a few times. CDR3 nucleotides: TGCAGTGCTAGCCCAATAGGGGATTCACCCCTCCACTTT. Translation gives CSASPIGDSPLHF. The chain carries TRBV20-1 and TRBJ1-6, with D perhaps TRBD1 (5 bases). Germline CDR1 and CDR2: DFQATT and SNEGSKA (reference sequence). V gave up 3 bases and J gave up 8 bases, with 11 bases separating them. The CDR3 has 13 residues.

This clonotype was counted at least ten times. V gene TRBV5-1 combines with J gene TRBJ2-5, with a weak D call TRBD1 (6 bases). The germline V gene has CDR1 SGHRS and CDR2 YFSETQ. The CDR3 has 15 amino acids. V was pared by 3 bases and J by 2 bases, with 14 bases between. The CDR3 spells CASSSLRTVQETQYF. In DNA, the CDR3 is TGCGCCAGCAGCTCCTTGAGGACAGTTCAAGAGACCCAGTACTTC.

This clonotype was observed many times. The chain carries TRBV19 and TRBJ1-5; 8 bases agree with TRBD1. J gave up 7 bases and V 4 bases, and 9 bases lay outside the gene matches. The CDR3 extends over 15 amino acids. From germline, CDR1 is LNHDA and CDR2 SQIVND (reference sequence). The CDR3: CASSTGTGFTQPQHF. The CDR3 DNA reads as TGTGCCAGTAGTACAGGGACAGGCTTCACACAGCCCCAGCATTTT.